The rows below give T cell receptor beta chains drawn from one sample of a study of control samples from healthy donors and cancer patients. Produced via immunoSEQ multiplex PCR; TCRdb's table is partial and in-frame only. Among under 150,000 clones, 88% were seen once, and the ten largest hold around 8.2%. What was sequenced was blood. All receptors come from a woman in her 30s in good health. The CDR3 runs from the conserved cysteine through the conserved F or W. A D gene is named only where the DNA matches it firmly. Where a row states a size, it is once, few, many or the class of an expanded clone; other rows omit it.

CDR3	DNA	size	V	J	D
CASSQEAGGPAGELFF	TGCGCCAGCAGCCAAGAAGCGGGAGGGCCGGCCGGGGAGCTGTTTTTT	.	TRBV5-1	TRBJ2-2	TRBD2
CSATQTYEQYF	TGCAGTGCTACCCAAACCTACGAGCAGTACTTC	.	TRBV20-1	TRBJ2-7	.
CASSLEGGRDTQYF	TGCGCCAGCAGCTTGGAAGGCGGCCGAGATACGCAGTATTTT	once	TRBV5-1	TRBJ2-3	.
CAWTLALGQGGHGYTF	TGTGCCTGGACCCTAGCCCTAGGACAGGGGGGTCATGGCTACACCTTC	.	TRBV30	TRBJ1-2	TRBD1
CASSGTGYGYTF	TGTGCCAGCAGTGGGACAGGATATGGCTACACCTTC	.	TRBV25-1	TRBJ1-2	TRBD1
CASSSRGLAGNNEQFF	TGCGCCAGCAGCTCGAGGGGACTAGCGGGAAACAATGAGCAGTTCTTC	.	TRBV5-1	TRBJ2-1	TRBD2
CASSPVPAGGSTGNTIYF	TGTGCCAGCAGTCCGGTCCCCGCAGGGGGCTCTACTGGAAACACCATATATTTT	.	TRBV28	TRBJ1-3	TRBD1
CASSSNIGGQQDTQYF	TGTGCCAGCAGTTCCAATATAGGGGGACAACAAGATACGCAGTATTTT	once	TRBV25-1	TRBJ2-3	.
CASSIFRRTMNTEAFF	TGTGCCAGTAGTATTTTTAGACGGACTATGAACACTGAAGCTTTCTTT	once	TRBV19	TRBJ1-1	.
CASSPGDTEAFF	TGTGCCAGCAGCCCTGGGGACACTGAAGCTTTCTTT	.	TRBV5-6	TRBJ1-1	.
CASSLGTSGPYNEQFF	TGCGCCAGCAGCTTGGGGACTAGCGGGCCTTACAATGAGCAGTTCTTC	.	TRBV5-1	TRBJ2-1	TRBD2
CASSKDRMEGYTF	TGTGCCAGCAGCAAAGACAGGATGGAGGGCTACACCTTC	.	TRBV7-2	TRBJ1-2	.
CASSRRGTSGPRETQYF	TGTGCCAGCAGCCGACGGGGGACTAGCGGCCCTCGGGAGACCCAGTACTTC	.	TRBV11-2	TRBJ2-5	TRBD2
CAWSGSYSNQPQHF	TGTGCCTGGAGTGGTTCCTATAGCAATCAGCCCCAGCATTTT	.	TRBV30	TRBJ1-5	.
CASSLGSSYEQYF	TGTGCCAGCAGCTTGGGGAGTTCCTACGAGCAGTACTTC	.	TRBV5-4	TRBJ2-7	.
CASSPSPGSGNTIYF	TGTGCCAGCAGCCCTAGTCCAGGCTCTGGAAACACCATATATTTT	once	TRBV7-2	TRBJ1-3	.
CASSERGGLYEQYF	TGTGCCAGCAGCGAGCGGGGGGGTCTATACGAGCAGTACTTC	once	TRBV5-4	TRBJ2-7	TRBD2
CASSLGQGAQPQHF	TGTGCCAGCAGCTTGGGACAGGGGGCTCAGCCCCAGCATTTT	.	TRBV7-2	TRBJ1-5	TRBD1
CASSLGRGGETQYF	TGCGCCAGCAGCTTGGGGCGGGGGGGAGAGACCCAGTACTTC	once	TRBV5-1	TRBJ2-5	TRBD2
CASRGVSGNTIYF	TGTGCCAGCCGGGGGGTCTCTGGAAACACCATATATTTT	.	TRBV9	TRBJ1-3	.
CASSVMGTPGAEAFF	TGTGCCAGCAGCGTCATGGGGACACCGGGAGCTGAAGCTTTCTTT	.	TRBV9	TRBJ1-1	.
CASREGGTGEDTEAFF	TGTGCCAGCAGGGAAGGGGGAACAGGGGAGGACACTGAAGCTTTCTTT	.	TRBV7-9	TRBJ1-1	TRBD1
CSVKTSGSDTQYF	TGCAGCGTGAAGACTAGCGGGAGCGATACGCAGTATTTT	.	TRBV29-1	TRBJ2-3	TRBD2
CSVNLITDTQYF	TGCAGCGTCAACCTAATAACAGATACGCAGTATTTT	few	TRBV29-1	TRBJ2-3	.
CASLPTSAYNEQFF	TGTGCCAGCTTACCGACTAGCGCTTACAATGAGCAGTTCTTC	.	TRBV2	TRBJ2-1	TRBD2
CASSVGQGAPKNIQYF	TGTGCCAGCAGCGTAGGACAGGGGGCTCCCAAAAACATTCAGTACTTC	.	TRBV9	TRBJ2-4	TRBD1
CASTRTVNTEAFF	TGTGCCAGCACCCGGACAGTGAACACTGAAGCTTTCTTT	.	TRBV7-9	TRBJ1-1	.
CASSTGTGVNYGYTF	TGTGCCAGCAGTACCGGGACAGGGGTTAACTATGGCTACACCTTC	.	TRBV2	TRBJ1-2	TRBD1
CASSAEGRGEQFF	TGTGCCAGCAGCGCGGAAGGGCGCGGTGAGCAGTTCTTC	.	TRBV6-4	TRBJ2-1	.
CASSIIGNQPQHF	TGTGCCAGTAGTATTATTGGGAACCAGCCCCAGCATTTT	.	TRBV19	TRBJ1-5	.